A single sample gave rise to the 6 T cell receptor beta chains below, sequenced in a study of technical replicates of blood from a few donors. Profiling relied on immunoSEQ multiplex PCR, and the TCRdb table lists in-frame clones only, not all of them. The profile covers about 62,000 clones, with over 85% appearing a single time and about 5% taken by the ten largest. The sample comprised PBMCs. The receptors derive from a human donor in good health. Some clones in this sample may be carry-over from other donors' samples.

This clone has a handful of counts. The gene calls are TRBV19 and TRBJ2-7; the match to TRBD2 covers 7 bases. V was clipped by 5 bases and J by 7 bases; unmatched bases: 8. Germline V gives CDR1 LNHDA, CDR2 SQIVND (reference sequence). This CDR3 is built from 13 residues. CDR3 region: CASSPGGGLEQYF. The CDR3 nucleotides are TGTGCCAGTAGTCCCGGCGGGGGATTGGAGCAGTACTTC.

DNA for the CDR3: TGTGCCAGCAGCTTGACTAGCGGGGGGGCTTACGAGCAGTACTTC. Its protein product is CASSLTSGGAYEQYF. The chain carries TRBV7-6 and TRBJ2-7, with 14 nucleotides matching TRBD2. V dropped 3 bases and J dropped 4; count of bases not matched to a gene: 2. This CDR3 has 15 amino acids. The germline gives CDR1 SGHVS, CDR2 FNYEAQ.

The chain is built from TRBV15 and TRBJ1-4; D remains unclear. The germline CDR1 and CDR2 sequences are LNHNV and YYDKDF (reference sequence). The germline V and J ends were trimmed by 4 bases and 4 bases, with 7 bases remaining between them. CDR3 size: 13 residues. In DNA, the CDR3 is TGTGCCACCAGCAACAGCAATAATGAAAAACTGTTTTTT. This gives the protein CATSNSNNEKLFF.

V usage is TRBV11-3 and J usage is TRBJ2-1; D not resolved. The CDR3 has 14 residues. Germline lookup yields CDR1 SGHNT and CDR2 YENEEA. V shed 0 bases and J shed 7 bases, with 10 bases lying between them. CDR3 in amino acids: CASSLDWRRNEQFF. DNA of the CDR3: TGTGCCAGCAGCTTAGATTGGCGGCGTAATGAGCAGTTCTTC.

The J gene is TRBJ2-2, the V gene TRBV5-5, with a weak D call TRBD1 (5 bases). CDR1 and CDR2 (germline): SGHKS, YYEKEE (reference sequence). The CDR3 has 15 residues. V lost 2 bases and J 5 bases, leaving 13 bases between the germline ends. CDR3 bases: TGTGCCAGCAGCTTCTACCAGGGCGGTACCGGGGAGCTGTTTTTT. Its protein product is CASSFYQGGTGELFF.

The chain employs TRBV7-9 and TRBJ1-2, with D unclear. Trimming shortened V by 5 bases and J by 0 bases, and 13 bases separated the two germline ends. Germline CDR1 and CDR2: SEHNR and FQNEAQ (reference sequence). CDR3 length: 15 amino acids. CDR3: CASSPGRVPNYGYTF. CDR3 coding DNA: TGTGCCAGCAGCCCCGGTCGGGTCCCTAACTATGGCTACACCTTC.